Here is one T cell receptor beta chain with its context. What this receptor recognizes is not known. Base qualities are not recorded, but no much larger clone differs from it by a single base. The library relied on the immunoSEQ multiplex PCR assay. The multiplex PCR relied on a mix of 60 forward primers for TCR Vbeta segments and 13 reverse primers for TCR Jbeta segments. Amplification of the CDR3 region of rearranged TCR beta genes was performed with a multiplex PCR assay on genomic DNA. On the Illumina HiSeq System, the amplified TCR beta libraries were sequenced as 87-base-pair reads. Processing in the source paper ran as follows. Across the 670 or so repertoires, a later analysis counted 80 million or so unique TCR beta chains, roughly 11 million of which were shared by at least two donors. A nearest-neighbor algorithm error-corrected the raw reads and collapsed the reads into unique sequences, merging closely related sequences to remove PCR and sequencing errors. Alignment of CDR3 sequences to IMGT reference sequences was used to assign V, D and J gene segments. For a sequence to be retained, at least a six-nucleotide match to both a V gene segment and a J gene segment was required. Rearrangements were called productive when the CDR3 lacked stop codons and stayed in frame with V and J; all others were non-productive. CDR3 was defined according to IMGT convention as the region running from the second conserved V-encoded cysteine to the conserved J-encoded phenylalanine. The earlier analysis of 587 of the donors excluded sequences that lacked an unambiguous match to a single V gene segment. An earlier analysis of about 600 of the donors called V segments functional above 56.7% productive rearrangements and segregating when the between-donor standard deviation exceeded 5%. A statistical classification framework was built for diagnosing cytomegalovirus status from the catalog of TCR beta chain sequences. V and J gene assignment, in a later analysis, came from comparing TCR nucleotide sequences with IMGT/GENE-DB human TR gene sequences. Using the TCRdist pipeline, a later analysis assigned CDR3 sequences along with most-parsimonious VDJ recombination scenarios. In a later analysis, each TCR beta chain was defined by its CDR3 amino acid sequence together with its V-gene family, and reads without a unique V-gene family were excluded. In a later analysis, fewer than 650 highly shared, low-generation-probability nucleotide sequences were removed to address suspected cross-contamination and a sequencing artifact. In a later analysis, a clonal expansion index for each public chain was calculated from normalized within-repertoire ranks of inferred template counts. In a later analysis, generation probabilities were computed using a VDJ recombination model fitted to out-of-frame rearrangements, and the results were checked against IGoR. Hypergeometric tests were used in a later analysis to score TCR-TCR, TCR-HLA and TCR-CMV co-occurrence, with a repertoire-size bias correction applied to the TCR pairs. False discovery rates were estimated in a later analysis by permuting HLA or CMV assignments 20 times. In a later analysis, co-occurring TCRs were grouped using DBSCAN, with TCRdist sequence similarity added in when clustering inside HLA-allele-positive subsets. For co-occurrence clustering, repertoires with fewer than 30,000 or more than 120,000 public chains were excluded, along with several repertoires with anomalous nucleotide sharing. Here the immuneACCESS table is served through TCRdb, limited to in-frame sequences with V and J called. Missing clones are a known gap in these copies; in checked studies unresolved V genes cover under half, and the rest lacks a known reason. V and J calls and clone size are given by that table; D and trimming were obtained from the DNA. The table for this sample lists 180,000 or so clones; roughly four fifths of them were counted only once. The ten largest clones add up to roughly 1.9% of the sample.

The cohort comprised some 680 healthy bone marrow donors. At the time of sampling, all cohort members were nominally healthy, though unrecorded immune exposures were likely present. The donor was CMV seropositive and was included in the group of about 290 seropositive cohort members. A peripheral blood sample was provided by each donor, and peripheral blood mononuclear cells were used for TCR beta sequencing. Genomic DNA was extracted from the blood cell samples with the Qiagen DNeasy Blood Extraction Kit. The sample comes from a study of cytomegalovirus exposure and HLA in healthy donors (dated by TCRdb to 2016 to 2017). Concerning the study at large: An earlier analysis of more than 550 of the donors reported about 300 Gb of sequence data and 100 million to 120 million unique TCR beta sequences obtained from some 200 million T cells. A separate validation cohort of roughly 130 different subjects was used in addition to the roughly 670-subject first cohort. The study used immunosequencing to profile the T cell repertoires of 666 subjects and linked those repertoires to cytomegalovirus serostatus. The study was designed to test whether signatures of past pathogen exposure could be identified by cataloging public T cell receptors. Rather than drawing on any new phenotypic data, the later analysis identified candidate immune exposures from TCR beta sequences and the way those sequences occurred across donors. High-throughput TCR immunosequencing, statistical association of individual TCRs with disease status, and machine learning were combined to predict cytomegalovirus infection status. An earlier analysis of a few hundred of the donors applied high-throughput TCR beta sequencing to assess whether each TCR beta V gene segment acted as functional or pseudogenic. Across around 400 genotyped donors of the cohort, an average of approximately 240,000 unique TCR beta nucleotide sequences per donor were sequenced, and roughly 18% of those sequences were non-productive. Every discovery cohort repertoire had been produced on one sequencing platform. The number of donors typed differed by locus, with 629-630 for A, B, C, DRB1 and DQB1, around 500 for DQA1, over 600 for DPA1, and 400 to 490 for DPB1. HLA typing included class I and class II loci at four-digit resolution. A later analysis re-examined previously published TCR beta repertoires from more than 650 donors and added high-resolution HLA genotyping to investigate patterns of TCR occurrence. Donor age, sex, ethnicity and CMV serostatus were compiled together with the repertoire data. An early release that covered approximately 600 HLA-typed donors contained approximately 300 gigabases of sequencing data and tens of millions of unique TCR sequences. Several DR-DQ haplotypes were handled as single units for association and clustering because linkage in the cohort was strong. Among the approximately 400 genotyped donors, around 79% belonged to the genetic ancestry cluster associated with self-reported Caucasian donors. Genome-wide SNP genotypes for about 65% of the 666 donors were used in a later genetic analysis, which treated that subset as a discovery cohort. On the study overall, not on this receptor specifically: In a later analysis, several top co-occurrence clusters were reported to appear linked to parvovirus B19, influenza, CMV and Epstein-Barr virus. Specific HLA alleles were associated with around 18,000 TCR beta sequences at a false discovery rate of 0.05 in a later analysis. An association between a missense DCLRE1C variant and V-gene and J-gene trimming of TCR beta chains was found in a later genetic analysis and replicated in an independent cohort. The study gave a list of 150 to 200 TCR beta chains associated with cytomegalovirus. According to the authors, the approach could potentially be generalized to other disease states and immunological phenotypes. Across donors, most TCR sequences were observed very rarely, whereas some public TCRs were present in many individuals. In both the original and validation cohorts, the classifier was reported to diagnose cytomegalovirus status with high specificity and sensitivity. Correlated functional status among segregating V segments might be attributable to linkage disequilibrium, but an unknown experimental factor could not be ruled out. In vitro tests confirmed that a few of the cytomegalovirus-associated TCR beta chains recognize cytomegalovirus antigens. In an earlier analysis of approximately 600 of the donors, most TCR beta V segments were observed in productive rearrangements about 90% or about 30% of the time, broadly matching IMGT annotations. In a later genetic analysis, fewer N-insertions in productive TCRs were reported among donors in an Asian-associated ancestry cluster than the 666-donor mean. Seventeen rarely observed V segments, including chromosome 9 orphons, were excluded from the earlier analysis of several hundred of the donors because counts were too low. A later analysis found that HLA-associated TCR beta chains were more clonally expanded and had lower generation probabilities than equally common non-associated chains. In a later analysis, the rate of TCR association differed among HLA loci, with DRB1 alleles having the most associated TCRs and HLA-C alleles having the fewest. Presence/absence analyses assumed roughly uniform sequencing depth across donors, an assumption that may not hold. A further reported finding was that TCR beta sequences accurately predicted the HLA-A and HLA-B alleles for most subjects in the first cohort. A cluster of highly shared sequence variants was judged likely to be a technical artifact of the sequencing pipeline. According to a later analysis, most CMV-associated TCR beta chains appeared to be HLA-restricted, and the HLA associations seemed to be driven largely by CMV exposure. The only immune exposure information available for the cohort was CMV serostatus. Because HLA typing was missing for some donors at each locus, association tests included only the typed subset. When HLA alleles, especially DR and DQ, strongly co-occurred, attributing TCR associations to individual alleles was difficult. Only TCR beta chains were sequenced in this cohort, and the absence of alpha or paired-chain data limited detectable features.

The source material was PBMCs. The receptor was isolated from a woman in her 30s in good health and CMV-seropositive.

The sequenced DNA: TGTGCCAGTAGTATTCTGGGGGCAGGTGGAGGCTACACCTTC. It codes for CASSILGAGGGYTF. The rearranged segments are TRBV19 and TRBJ1-2; TRBD1 is possibly the D segment (6 matching bases). As encoded in the germline V gene (reference sequence), CDR1 is LNHDA while CDR2 is SQIVND. V loses 3 bases of germline sequence and J loses 8 bases, and the interval between the two ends is 16 bases. The CDR3 numbers 14 residues from cysteine through phenylalanine. Only the CDR3 DNA stays, 42 bases, in frame from base 1.